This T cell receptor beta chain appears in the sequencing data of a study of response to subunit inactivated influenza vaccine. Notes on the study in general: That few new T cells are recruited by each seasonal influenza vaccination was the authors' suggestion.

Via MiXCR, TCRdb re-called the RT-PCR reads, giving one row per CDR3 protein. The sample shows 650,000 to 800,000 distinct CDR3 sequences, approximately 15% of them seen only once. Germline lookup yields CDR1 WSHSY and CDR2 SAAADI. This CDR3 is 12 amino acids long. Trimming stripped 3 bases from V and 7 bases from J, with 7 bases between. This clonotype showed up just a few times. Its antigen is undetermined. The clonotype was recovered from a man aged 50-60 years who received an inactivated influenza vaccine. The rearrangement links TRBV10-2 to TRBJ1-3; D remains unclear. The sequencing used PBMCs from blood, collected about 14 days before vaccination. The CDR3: CASSEIDNTIYF. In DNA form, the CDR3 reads TGCGCCAGCAGTGAAATAGACAACACCATATATTTT.